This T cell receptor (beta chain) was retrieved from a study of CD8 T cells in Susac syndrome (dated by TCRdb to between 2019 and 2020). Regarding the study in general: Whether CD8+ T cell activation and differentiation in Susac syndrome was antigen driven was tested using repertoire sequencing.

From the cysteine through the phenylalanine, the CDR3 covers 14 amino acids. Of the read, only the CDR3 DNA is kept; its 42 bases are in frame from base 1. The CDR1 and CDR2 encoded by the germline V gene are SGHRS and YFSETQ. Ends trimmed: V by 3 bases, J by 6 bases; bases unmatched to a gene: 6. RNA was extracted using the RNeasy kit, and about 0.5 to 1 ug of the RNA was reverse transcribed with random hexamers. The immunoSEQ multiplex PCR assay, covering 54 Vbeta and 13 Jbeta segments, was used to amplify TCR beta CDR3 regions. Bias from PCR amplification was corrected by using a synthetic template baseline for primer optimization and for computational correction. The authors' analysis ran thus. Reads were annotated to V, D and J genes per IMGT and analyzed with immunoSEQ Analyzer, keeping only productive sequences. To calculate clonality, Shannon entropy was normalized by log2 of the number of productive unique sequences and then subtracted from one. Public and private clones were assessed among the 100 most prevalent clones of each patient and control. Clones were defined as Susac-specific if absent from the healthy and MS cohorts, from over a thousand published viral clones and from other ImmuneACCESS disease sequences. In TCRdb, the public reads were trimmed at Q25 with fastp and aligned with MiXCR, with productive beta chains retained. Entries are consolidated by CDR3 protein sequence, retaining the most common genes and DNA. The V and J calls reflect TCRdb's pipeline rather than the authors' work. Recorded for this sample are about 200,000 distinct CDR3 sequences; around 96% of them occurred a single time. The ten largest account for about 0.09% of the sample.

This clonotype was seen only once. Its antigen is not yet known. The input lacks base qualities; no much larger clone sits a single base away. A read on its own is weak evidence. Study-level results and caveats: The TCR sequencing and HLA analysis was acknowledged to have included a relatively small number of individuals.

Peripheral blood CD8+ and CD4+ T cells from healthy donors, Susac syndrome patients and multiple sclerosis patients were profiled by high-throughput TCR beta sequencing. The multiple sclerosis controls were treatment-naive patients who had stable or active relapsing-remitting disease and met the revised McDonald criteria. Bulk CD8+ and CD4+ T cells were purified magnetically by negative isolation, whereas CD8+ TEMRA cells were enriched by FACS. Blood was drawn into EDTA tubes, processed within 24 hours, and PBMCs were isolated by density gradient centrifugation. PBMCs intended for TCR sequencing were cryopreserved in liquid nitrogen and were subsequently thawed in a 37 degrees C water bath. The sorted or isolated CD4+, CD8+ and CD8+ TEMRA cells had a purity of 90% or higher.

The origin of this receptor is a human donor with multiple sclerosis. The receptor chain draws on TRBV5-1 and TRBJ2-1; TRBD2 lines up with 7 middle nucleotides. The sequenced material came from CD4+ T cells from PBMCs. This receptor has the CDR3 CASSWAGVGNEQFF. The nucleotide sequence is TGCGCCAGCAGCTGGGCGGGAGTGGGCAATGAGCAGTTCTTC.